This section outlines one TCR beta chain sequence together with its context. Its antigen is still unknown. 5'RACE primed from the constant segment yielded TCR alpha and TCR beta cDNA libraries bearing sample barcodes and UMIs. TCRdb reprocessed the 5' RACE reads with MiXCR, giving one entry per CDR3 protein. The table records hundreds of thousands of distinct CDR3 sequences, 25% to 30% of them present only once. The record originates from a study of T-cell memory formation after mild COVID-19. Overall study results and limits: Pre-infection memory carried some responding clones, suggesting that cross-reactive memory joined.

The TCR comes from an adult woman who had mild COVID-19 (a few samples of this study predate the infection). Cell type and time point are not known. The sample taken for sequencing was PBMCs or a T cell subset sorted from them (not recorded which).

CDR3 in DNA: TGTGCCAGCAGCCAAGATTTAAGGCCGGAAGCTTTCTTT. This translates into CASSQDLRPEAFF. The chain couples TRBV4-2 to TRBJ1-1; D not resolved. The CDR3 covers 13 residues. Germline V gene data show CDR1 as LGHNA and CDR2 as YNFKEQ. V lost 0 bases, J lost 8 bases, and 10 bases lay in between.